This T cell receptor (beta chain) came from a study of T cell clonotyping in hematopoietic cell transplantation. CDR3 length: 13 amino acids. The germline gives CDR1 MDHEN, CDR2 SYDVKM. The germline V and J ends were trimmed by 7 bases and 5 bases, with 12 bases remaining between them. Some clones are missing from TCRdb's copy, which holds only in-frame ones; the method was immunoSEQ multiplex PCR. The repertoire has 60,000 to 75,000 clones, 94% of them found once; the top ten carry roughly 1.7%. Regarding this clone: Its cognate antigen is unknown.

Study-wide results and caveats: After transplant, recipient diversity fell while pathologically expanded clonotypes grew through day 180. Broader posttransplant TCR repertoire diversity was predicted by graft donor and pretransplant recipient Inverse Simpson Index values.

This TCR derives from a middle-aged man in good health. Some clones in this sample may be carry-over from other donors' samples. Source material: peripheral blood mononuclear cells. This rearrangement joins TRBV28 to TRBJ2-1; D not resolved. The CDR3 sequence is CASTFGLNNEQFF. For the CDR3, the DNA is TGTGCCAGCACCTTCGGGCTTAACAATGAGCAGTTCTTC.